The 10 T cell receptor beta chains below come from one sample, sequenced in a study of T cells after yellow fever vaccination. TCRdb re-called the 5' RACE reads through MiXCR, storing one row per CDR3 protein. The sample yields under 200,000 distinct CDR3 sequences, 11% seen once. This specimen consisted of CD8+ T cells sorted from PBMCs, obtained 15 days after the yellow fever booster vaccination. These receptors all come from a man aged 18 to 29 who received the YFV17D yellow fever vaccine.

This clonotype has ten or more counts. The chain links TRBV4-1 to TRBJ2-2, with D tentatively TRBD1 (6 bases). The CDR3 covers 15 residues. V was clipped by 1 base and J by 7 bases, with 13 bases between them. Germline assignment: CDR1 MGHRA and CDR2 YSYEKL. CDR3 DNA sequence: TGCGCCAGCAGCCAAGGAACAGGGCTGGGCGGGGAGCTGTTTTTT. This translates into CASSQGTGLGGELFF.

In its sample, this clonotype was seen a few times. The rearrangement links TRBV5-1 to TRBJ1-5; D is ambiguous. The V end lost 0 bases, the J end lost 0 bases, and 7 bases lay between the germline ends. This CDR3 is 15 amino acids long. Germline CDR1 is SGHRS and CDR2 is YFSETQ. The CDR3 sequence is CASSLGPFSNQPQHF. The CDR3 bases are TGCGCCAGCAGCTTGGGGCCCTTTAGCAATCAGCCCCAGCATTTT.

This clonotype was seen only a few times. As DNA, the CDR3 is TGTGCCAGCAGCTTGGAGGCTAGCGGGGGGATTTCGCAGACCCAGTACTTC. Protein sequence: CASSLEASGGISQTQYF. J is TRBJ2-5 and V is TRBV11-2; TRBD2 matches at 11 bases. CDR3 size: 17 residues. The germline V gene encodes CDR1 SGHAT and CDR2 FQNNGV. Germline trimming cut 3 bases from V and 6 bases from J; bases unmatched to any gene: 12.

This clonotype has only one observation. V and J are TRBV4-3 and TRBJ2-3, with D perhaps matching TRBD1 (5 bases). The V gene lost 1 base and the J gene lost 0 bases, with 11 bases spanning the gap. The CDR3 spans 16 residues. Per germline, CDR1 LGHNA and CDR2 YSLEER. CDR3 protein: CASSQVDRMSTDTQYF. The DNA of the CDR3 is TGCGCCAGCAGCCAAGTCGACAGAATGAGCACAGATACGCAGTATTTT.

This rearrangement joins TRBV20-1 to TRBJ2-7; D is ambiguous. The CDR3 has 15 amino acids. V shed 1 base and J shed 0 bases, with 13 bases lying between them. Germline loops: CDR1 DFQATT, CDR2 SNEGSKA (reference sequence). The CDR3 nucleotides are TGCAGTGCTAGAGTATTAGAAGTGGTCTCCTACGAGCAGTACGTC. This translates into CSARVLEVVSYEQYV.

V and J are TRBV6-5 and TRBJ1-3, with 11 positions matching TRBD1. Germline trimming cut 4 bases from V and 6 bases from J; bases unmatched to any gene: 2. The CDR3 has 14 amino acids. Germline V gives CDR1 MNHEY, CDR2 SVGAGI. CDR3 in DNA: TGTGCCAGCAGTTTTGGACAGGGGGCAAACACCATATATTTT. Translating gives CASSFGQGANTIYF.

This chain uses TRBV6-5 with TRBJ2-3; D gene uncertain. The CDR3 loop spans 14 amino acids. Deletions cut 2 bases from V and 0 bases from J, with 6 bases between. Germline lookup yields CDR1 MNHEY and CDR2 SVGAGI. In nucleotides, the CDR3 is TGTGCCAGCAGTTACGAGGATAGCACAGATACGCAGTATTTT. Translation gives CASSYEDSTDTQYF.

The chain joins TRBV5-1 to TRBJ2-4; possible D gene TRBD1, 6 bases. The germline V and J ends were trimmed by 0 bases and 8 bases, with 15 bases remaining between them. Germline CDR1 and CDR2: SGHRS and YFSETQ. CDR3 size: 15 residues. The CDR3 reads CASSLGRTAGHIQYF. The CDR3 DNA reads TGCGCCAGCAGCTTGGGGCGGACAGCCGGCCACATTCAGTACTTC.

The CDR3 bases are TGCAGTGCCATCGACAGCAACGAGCAGTACGTC. Translated, it gives CSAIDSNEQYV. The chain links TRBV20-1 to TRBJ2-7; a possible D gene is TRBD1 (5 bases). Trimming pared 6 bases from V and 5 bases from J, leaving 11 bases between. Germline CDR1 and CDR2: DFQATT and SNEGSKA (reference sequence). This CDR3 contains 11 residues.

The chain couples TRBV27 to TRBJ2-7; perhaps TRBD1 as D (6 bases). From germline, CDR1 is MNHEY and CDR2 SMNVEV (reference sequence). The CDR3 totals 14 residues. The V and J ends lost 4 bases and 3 bases respectively, with 13 bases between them. The CDR3 protein is CASSSRTDGYEQYF. DNA of the CDR3: TGTGCCAGCAGTTCGAGGACAGACGGCTACGAGCAGTACTTC.